This record looks at one T cell receptor (beta chain) sequence and its context. The data belong to a study of cytomegalovirus exposure and HLA in healthy donors. PCR was performed using 60 Vbeta and 13 Jbeta primers. Assay: immunoSEQ multiplex PCR; the TCRdb copy retains only in-frame clones and omits some. This sample's table reports about 77,000 clones. V gave up 7 bases and J gave up 2 bases; unmatched junction bases: 2. The CDR3 covers 12 residues. From germline, CDR1 is MDHEN and CDR2 SYDVKM. Sequenced: PBMCs. J is TRBJ2-7 and V is TRBV28, with 7 bases matching TRBD1. The TCR originated in a middle-aged man in good health and CMV-seropositive. Here the CDR3 DNA reads TGTGCCAGCAAAACAGGGGCCTACGAGCAGTACTTC. Its protein product is CASKTGAYEQYF.